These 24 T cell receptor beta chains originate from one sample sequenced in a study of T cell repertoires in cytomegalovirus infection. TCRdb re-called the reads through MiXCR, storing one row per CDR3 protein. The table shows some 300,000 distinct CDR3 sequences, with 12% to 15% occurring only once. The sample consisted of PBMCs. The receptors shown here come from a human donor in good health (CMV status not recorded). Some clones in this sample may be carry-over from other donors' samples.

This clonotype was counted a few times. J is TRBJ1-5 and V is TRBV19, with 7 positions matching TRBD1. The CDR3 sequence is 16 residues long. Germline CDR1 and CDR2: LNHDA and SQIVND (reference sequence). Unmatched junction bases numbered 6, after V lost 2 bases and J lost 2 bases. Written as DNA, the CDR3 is TGTGCCAGTAGTATACTTCGAGGGGGCGGCAATCAGCCCCAGCATTTT. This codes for CASSILRGGGNQPQHF.

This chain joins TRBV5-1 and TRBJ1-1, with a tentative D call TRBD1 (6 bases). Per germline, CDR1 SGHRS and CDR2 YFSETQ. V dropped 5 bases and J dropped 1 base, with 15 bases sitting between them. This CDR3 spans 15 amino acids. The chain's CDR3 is CASSDTGKWNTEAFF. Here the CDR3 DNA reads TGCGCCAGCAGTGACACAGGGAAGTGGAACACTGAAGCTTTCTTT.

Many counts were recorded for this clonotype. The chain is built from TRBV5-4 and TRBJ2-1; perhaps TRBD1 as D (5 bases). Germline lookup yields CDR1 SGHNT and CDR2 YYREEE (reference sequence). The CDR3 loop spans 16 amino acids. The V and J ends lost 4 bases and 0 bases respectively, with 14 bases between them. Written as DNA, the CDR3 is TGTGCCAGCAGCGGACACAGCGCCCTCTCCTACAATGAGCAGTTCTTC. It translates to CASSGHSALSYNEQFF.

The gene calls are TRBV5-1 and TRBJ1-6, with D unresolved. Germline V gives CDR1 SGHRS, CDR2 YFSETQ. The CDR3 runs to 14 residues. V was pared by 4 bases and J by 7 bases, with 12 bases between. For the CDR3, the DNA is TGCGCCAGCAGCCTACACGGGCAGAATTCACCCCTCCACTTT. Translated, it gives CASSLHGQNSPLHF.

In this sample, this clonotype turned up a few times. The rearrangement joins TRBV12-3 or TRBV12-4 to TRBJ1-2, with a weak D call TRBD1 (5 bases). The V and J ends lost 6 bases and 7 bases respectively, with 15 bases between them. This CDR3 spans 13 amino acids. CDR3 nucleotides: TGTGCCAGCAGCCCGGGACCCTCTCGTGGCTACACCTTC. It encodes CASSPGPSRGYTF.

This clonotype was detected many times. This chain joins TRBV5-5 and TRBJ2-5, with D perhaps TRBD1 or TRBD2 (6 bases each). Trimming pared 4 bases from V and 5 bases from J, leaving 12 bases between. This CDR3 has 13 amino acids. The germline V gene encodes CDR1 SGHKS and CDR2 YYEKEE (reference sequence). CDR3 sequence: CASSPGGGETQYF. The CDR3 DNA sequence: TGTGCCAGCAGCCCCGGGGGCGGGGAGACCCAGTACTTC.

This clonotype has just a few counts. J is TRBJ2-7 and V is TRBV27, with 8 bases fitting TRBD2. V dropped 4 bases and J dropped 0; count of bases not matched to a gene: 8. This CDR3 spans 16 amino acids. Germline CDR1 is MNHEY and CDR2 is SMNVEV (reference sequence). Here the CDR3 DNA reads TGTGCCAGCAGTTCAGTTAGCGGGGCTTTCTCCTACGAGCAGTACTTC. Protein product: CASSSVSGAFSYEQYF.

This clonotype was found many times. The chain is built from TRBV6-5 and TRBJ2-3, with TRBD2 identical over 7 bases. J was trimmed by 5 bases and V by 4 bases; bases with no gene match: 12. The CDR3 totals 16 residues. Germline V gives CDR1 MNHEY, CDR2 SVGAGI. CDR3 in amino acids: CASSSASGGTRDTQYF. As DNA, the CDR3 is TGTGCCAGCAGTTCCGCTAGCGGAGGCACGAGAGATACGCAGTATTTT.

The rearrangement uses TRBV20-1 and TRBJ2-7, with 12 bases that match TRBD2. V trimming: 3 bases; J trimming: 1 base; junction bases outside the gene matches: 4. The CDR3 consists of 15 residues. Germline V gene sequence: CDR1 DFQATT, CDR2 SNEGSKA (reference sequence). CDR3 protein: CSASLAGGPSYEQYF. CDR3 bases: TGCAGTGCTAGTCTAGCGGGAGGGCCGTCCTACGAGCAGTACTTC.

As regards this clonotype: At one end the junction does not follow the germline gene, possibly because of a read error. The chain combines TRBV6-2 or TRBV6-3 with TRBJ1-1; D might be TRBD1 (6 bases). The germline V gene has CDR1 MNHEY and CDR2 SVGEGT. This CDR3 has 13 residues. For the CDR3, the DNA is TGTGCTAGCAGAATAGGGGGGGTCACTGAAGCTTTCTTT. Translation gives CASRIGGVTEAFF.

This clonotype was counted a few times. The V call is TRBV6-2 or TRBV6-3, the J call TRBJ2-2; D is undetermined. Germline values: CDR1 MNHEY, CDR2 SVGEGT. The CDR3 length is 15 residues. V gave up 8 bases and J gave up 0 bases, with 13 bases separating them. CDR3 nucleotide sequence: TGTGCCAGCTTAGGATACATATCGAACACCGGGGAGCTGTTTTTT. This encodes CASLGYISNTGELFF.

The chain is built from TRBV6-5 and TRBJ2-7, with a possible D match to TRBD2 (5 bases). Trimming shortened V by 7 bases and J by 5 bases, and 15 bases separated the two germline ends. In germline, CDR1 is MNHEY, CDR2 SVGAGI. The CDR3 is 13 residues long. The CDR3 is CASTRLAGDEQYF. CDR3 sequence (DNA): TGTGCCAGCACGCGGCTAGCCGGCGACGAGCAGTACTTC.

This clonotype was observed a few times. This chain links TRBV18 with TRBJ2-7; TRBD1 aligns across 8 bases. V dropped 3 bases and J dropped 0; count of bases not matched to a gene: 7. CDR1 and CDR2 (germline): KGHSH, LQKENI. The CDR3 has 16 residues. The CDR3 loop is CASSPAGTGSSYEQYF. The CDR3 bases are TGTGCCAGCTCACCCGCCGGGACAGGAAGCTCCTACGAGCAGTACTTC.

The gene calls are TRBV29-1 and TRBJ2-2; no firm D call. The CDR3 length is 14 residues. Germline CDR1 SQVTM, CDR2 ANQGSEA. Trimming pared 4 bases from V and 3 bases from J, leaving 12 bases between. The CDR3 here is CSVVTSIDTGELFF. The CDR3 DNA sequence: TGCAGCGTTGTAACCAGCATCGACACCGGGGAGCTGTTTTTT.

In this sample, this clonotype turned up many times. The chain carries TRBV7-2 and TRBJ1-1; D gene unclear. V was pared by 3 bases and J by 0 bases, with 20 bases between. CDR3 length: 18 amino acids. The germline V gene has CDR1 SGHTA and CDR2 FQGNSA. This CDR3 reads CASSFGSRAEVMNTEAFF. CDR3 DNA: TGTGCCAGCAGCTTTGGTTCGAGGGCAGAAGTTATGAACACTGAAGCTTTCTTT.

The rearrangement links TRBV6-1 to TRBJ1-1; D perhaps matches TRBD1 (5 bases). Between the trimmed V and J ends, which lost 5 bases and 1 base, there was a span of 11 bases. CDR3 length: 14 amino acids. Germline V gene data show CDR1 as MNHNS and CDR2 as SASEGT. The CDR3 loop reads CASSFQGKNTEAFF. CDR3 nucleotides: TGTGCCAGCAGTTTTCAGGGAAAGAACACTGAAGCTTTCTTT.

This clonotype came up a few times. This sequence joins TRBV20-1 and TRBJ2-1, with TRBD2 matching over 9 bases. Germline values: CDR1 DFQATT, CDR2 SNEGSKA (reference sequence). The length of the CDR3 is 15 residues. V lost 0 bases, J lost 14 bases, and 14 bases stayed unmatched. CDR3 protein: CSARDGAVAGVREFF. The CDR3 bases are TGCAGTGCTAGAGACGGCGCGGTAGCGGGAGTCAGGGAGTTCTTC.

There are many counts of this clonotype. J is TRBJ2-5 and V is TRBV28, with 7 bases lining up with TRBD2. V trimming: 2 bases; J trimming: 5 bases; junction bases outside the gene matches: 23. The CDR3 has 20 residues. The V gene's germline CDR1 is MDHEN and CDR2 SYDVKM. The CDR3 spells CASSLRPSGPRGAEWETQYF. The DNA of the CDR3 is TGTGCCAGCAGTTTAAGGCCTAGCGGACCAAGAGGGGCGGAATGGGAGACCCAGTACTTC. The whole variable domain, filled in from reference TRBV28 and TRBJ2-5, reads DVKVTQSSRYLVKRTGEKVFLECVQDMDHENMFWYRQDPGLGLRLIYFSYDVKMKEKGDIPEGYSVSREKKERFSLILESASTNQTSMYLCASSLRPSGPRGAEWETQYFGPGTRLLVL.

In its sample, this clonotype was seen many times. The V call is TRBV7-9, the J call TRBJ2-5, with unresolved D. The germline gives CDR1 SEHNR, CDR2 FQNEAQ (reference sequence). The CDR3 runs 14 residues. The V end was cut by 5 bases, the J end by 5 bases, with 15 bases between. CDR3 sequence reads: CASSPLGKSETQYF. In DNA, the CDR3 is TGTGCCAGCAGCCCCCTAGGGAAATCCGAGACCCAGTACTTC. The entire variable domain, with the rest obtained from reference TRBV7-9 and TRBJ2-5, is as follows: DTGVSQNPRHKITKRGQNVTFRCDPISEHNRLYWYRQTLGQGPEFLTYFQNEAQLEKSRLLSDRFSAERPKGSFSTLEIQRTEQGDSAMYLCASSPLGKSETQYFGPGTRLLVL.

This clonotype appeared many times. The CDR3 DNA reads TGTGCTAGTGGTTTGCCGTCAGCGCGAAACACCATATATTTT. Translation: CASGLPSARNTIYF. The gene calls are TRBV12-5 and TRBJ1-3; no clear D gene. CDR1 and CDR2 from the germline V gene are LGHNT and FRNRAP. CDR3 size: 14 residues. The ends were cut back, 2 bases at V and 5 bases at J, with 10 bases in the middle.

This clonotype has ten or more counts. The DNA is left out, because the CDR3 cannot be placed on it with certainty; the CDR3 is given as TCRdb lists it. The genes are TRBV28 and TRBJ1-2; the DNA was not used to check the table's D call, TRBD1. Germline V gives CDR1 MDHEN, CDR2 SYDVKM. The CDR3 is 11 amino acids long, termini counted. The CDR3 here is CASSLWGRGTF.

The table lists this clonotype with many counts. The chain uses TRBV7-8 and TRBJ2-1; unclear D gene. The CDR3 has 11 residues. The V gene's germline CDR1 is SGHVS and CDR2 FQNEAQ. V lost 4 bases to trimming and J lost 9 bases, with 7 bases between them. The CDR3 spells CASSSWGEQFF. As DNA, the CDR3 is TGTGCCAGCAGCTCCTGGGGTGAGCAGTTCTTC.

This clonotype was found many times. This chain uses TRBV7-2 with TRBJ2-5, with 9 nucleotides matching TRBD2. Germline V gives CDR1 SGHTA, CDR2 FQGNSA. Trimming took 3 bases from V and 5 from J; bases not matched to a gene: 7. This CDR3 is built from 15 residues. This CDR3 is CASSFGTSIRETQYF. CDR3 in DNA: TGTGCCAGCAGCTTCGGGACTAGCATTAGGGAGACCCAGTACTTC.

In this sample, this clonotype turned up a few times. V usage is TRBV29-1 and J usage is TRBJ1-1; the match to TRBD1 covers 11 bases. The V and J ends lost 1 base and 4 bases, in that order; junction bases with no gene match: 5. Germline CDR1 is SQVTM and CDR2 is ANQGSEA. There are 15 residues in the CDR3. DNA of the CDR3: TGCAGCGTTGAAGGCGGGACAGGGGGGACCACTGAAGCTTTCTTT. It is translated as CSVEGGTGGTTEAFF.